This T cell receptor beta chain was identified in a study of cytomegalovirus exposure and HLA in healthy donors. Study information: Of all 400 or so donors who were genotyped, under 90% belonged to the Caucasian-associated ancestry cluster. General study points: It is likely that the observed cluster of highly shared sequence variants was a sequencing artifact. CMV serostatus stood as the only immune exposure information on hand. A list of more than 150 TCR beta chains associated with cytomegalovirus was given.

V gave up 4 bases and J gave up 1 base; unmatched junction bases: 2. The CDR3 has 14 residues. Germline-derived CDR1 and CDR2 are MNHNS and SASEGT. 60 Vbeta and 13 Jbeta primers were used in PCR. This table comes from immunoSEQ multiplex PCR, and its TCRdb copy is limited to in-frame clones, with some not included. Among fewer than 130,000 clones, about 59% were seen once, and the ten largest hold less than 4.5%. About this clone itself: What it binds is unknown.

This TCR came from a man aged 25 to 40 in good health and CMV-seropositive. The source material was PBMCs. The V gene is TRBV6-1, the J gene TRBJ1-1; TRBD1 aligns across 8 bases. Here the CDR3 DNA reads TGTGCCAGCAGTGCGGGACAGGCGAACACTGAAGCTTTCTTT. This sequence encodes CASSAGQANTEAFF.